This TCR beta chain was found in a study of blood T cell repertoires in COVID-19. In Seattle, patients joined the study during active infection and were tracked longitudinally. Here immunoSEQ multiplex PCR was the method, and the copy in TCRdb shows in-frame clones only, minus some. Of around 360,000 clones listed, around 87% are singletons. V was clipped by 7 bases and J by 8 bases, with 20 bases between them. Germline loops: CDR1 SNHLY, CDR2 FYNNEI. CDR3 size: 15 residues. The receptor was derived from a woman under 40 with COVID-19, enrolled during active disease. The sequencing input was peripheral blood. This sequence joins TRBV2 and TRBJ1-4, with D tentatively TRBD1 (6 bases). DNA for the CDR3: TGTGCCAGCACCCCGGAGGGGGGGATGAGGGAAAAACTGTTTTTT. It is translated as CASTPEGGMREKLFF.